Listed here is a single TCR beta chain. Its target is not known. Template switching, a step in the protocol, added a universal primer site, and cDNA carried unique molecular identifiers. Via MiXCR, TCRdb re-called the 5' RACE reads, giving one row per CDR3 protein. The sample records about 530,000 distinct CDR3 sequences, around 15% being singletons. CDR1 and CDR2 from the germline V gene are MNHEY and SVGAGI. V lost 8 bases and J 4 bases, leaving 8 bases between the germline ends. The CDR3 contains 11 residues. This entry is derived from a study of identical twins. Broader study findings: Zero-insertion analyses might be partly confounded by invariant T cells like MAIT and iNKT.

Healthy Caucasians made up all donors. These data also featured in a second study, about yellow fever vaccine responses in identical twins. Per that paper: The authors reported partly convergent, partly personalized vaccine responses in identical twins.

This rearrangement joins TRBV6-5 to TRBJ1-2; D is undetermined. Sequencing input: CD4+ T cells sorted from blood. The receptor comes from a woman between 18 and 29 years old in good health. CDR3 amino acids: CASELIYGYTF. Written as DNA, the CDR3 is TGTGCCAGCGAGTTGATCTATGGCTACACCTTC.